This T cell receptor beta chain was recorded in a study of T cells expressing NK-cell markers. The CDR3 is 15 residues long. In germline, CDR1 is DFQATT, CDR2 SNEGSKA (reference sequence). Using the 5' RACE reads, TCRdb records one entry per CDR3 protein without DNA. Its table lists 200,000 to 300,000 distinct CDR3 sequences. The receptor comes from a man between 18 and 29 years old in good health. The gene calls are TRBV20-1 and TRBJ1-3; TCRdb calls TRBD1, which cannot be checked without DNA. Sequencing was carried out using blood T cells: a sorted CD56 or NKG2C T cell subset, CD4+ or CD8+ T cells, or bulk PBMC T cells (not recorded which). This CDR3 reads CSAREGGWVGNTIYF.